This TCR beta chain was captured by sequencing in a study of memory CD4+ T cells and cytomegalovirus serostatus. Background on the study: Of the healthy Belgian adults, 9 or 10 were CMV seropositive and 20 to 25 seronegative.

In the original processing: After removing out-of-frame reads, approximately 2.2 million distinct TCRbeta sequences remained. Assay used: immunoSEQ multiplex PCR; TCRdb lists only in-frame clones, some missing. For V, J and clone size, that table is used; D and trimming come from the DNA. The sample has approximately 92,000 clones; about 80% are singletons. Remarks on this clone: What it binds is unknown.

Single viable CD3+CD4+CD8-CD45RO+ cells were sorted as the memory CD4+ T cells. Serum IgG to CMV pp150, pp28, p38 and p52 defined serostatus. Points from the study as a whole: CD4+ memory repertoires contained about 40% of the roughly 150 reported CMV TCRbeta sequences.

Sequenced material: memory CD4+ T cells from blood. The sequence was obtained from an adult in good health and CMV-seropositive.

CDR3 loop: CASSLEDQVYTEAFF. The CDR3 DNA is TGTGCCAGCAGCTTAGAGGATCAGGTTTACACTGAAGCTTTCTTT. The chain recombines TRBV7-2 with TRBJ1-1; the D is unclear. V gave up 1 base and J gave up 3 bases, with 12 bases separating them. CDR1 is SGHTA, CDR2 FQGNSA, per germline. The CDR3 is 15 residues long.